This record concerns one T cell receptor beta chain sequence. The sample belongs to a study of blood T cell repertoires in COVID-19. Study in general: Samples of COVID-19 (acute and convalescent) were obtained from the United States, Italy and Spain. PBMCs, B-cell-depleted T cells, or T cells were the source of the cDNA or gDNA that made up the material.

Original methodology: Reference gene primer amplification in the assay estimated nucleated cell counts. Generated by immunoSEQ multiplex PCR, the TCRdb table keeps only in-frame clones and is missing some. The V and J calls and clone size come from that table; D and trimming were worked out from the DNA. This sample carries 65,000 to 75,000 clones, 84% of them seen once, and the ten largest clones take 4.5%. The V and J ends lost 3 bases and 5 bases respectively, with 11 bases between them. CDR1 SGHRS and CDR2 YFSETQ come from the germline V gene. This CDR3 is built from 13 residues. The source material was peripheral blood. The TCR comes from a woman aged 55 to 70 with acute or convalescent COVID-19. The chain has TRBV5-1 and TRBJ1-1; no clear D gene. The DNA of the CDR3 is TGCGCCAGCAGCTCCGGAGGGTTTACTGAAGCTTTCTTT. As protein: CASSSGGFTEAFF. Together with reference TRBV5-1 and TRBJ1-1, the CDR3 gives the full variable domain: KAGVTQTPRYLIKTRGQQVTLSCSPISGHRSVSWYQQTPGQGLQFLFEYFSETQRNKGNFPGRFSGRQFSNSRSEMNVSTLELGDSALYLCASSSGGFTEAFFGQGTRLTVV.